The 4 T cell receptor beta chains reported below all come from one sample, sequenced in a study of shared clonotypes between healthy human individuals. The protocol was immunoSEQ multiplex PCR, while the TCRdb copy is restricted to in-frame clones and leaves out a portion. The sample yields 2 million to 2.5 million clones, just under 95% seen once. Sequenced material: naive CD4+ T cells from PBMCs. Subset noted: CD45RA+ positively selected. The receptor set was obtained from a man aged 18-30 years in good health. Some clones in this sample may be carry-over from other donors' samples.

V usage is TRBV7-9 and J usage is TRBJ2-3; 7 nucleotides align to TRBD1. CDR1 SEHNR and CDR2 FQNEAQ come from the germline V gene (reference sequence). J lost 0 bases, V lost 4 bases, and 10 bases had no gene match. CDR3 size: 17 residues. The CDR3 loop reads CASSSLSRGPSTDTQYF. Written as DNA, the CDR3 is TGTGCCAGCAGCTCCCTATCGAGGGGGCCTAGCACAGATACGCAGTATTTT. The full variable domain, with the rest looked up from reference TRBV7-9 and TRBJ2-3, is DTGVSQNPRHKITKRGQNVTFRCDPISEHNRLYWYRQTLGQGPEFLTYFQNEAQLEKSRLLSDRFSAERPKGSFSTLEIQRTEQGDSAMYLCASSSLSRGPSTDTQYFGPGTRLTVL.

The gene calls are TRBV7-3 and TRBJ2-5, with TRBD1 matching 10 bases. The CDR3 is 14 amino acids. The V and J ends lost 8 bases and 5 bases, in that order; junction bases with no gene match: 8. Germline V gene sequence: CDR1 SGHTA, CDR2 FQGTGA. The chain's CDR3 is CASAPGQGSETQYF. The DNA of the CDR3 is TGTGCCAGCGCCCCGGGACAGGGGTCGGAGACCCAGTACTTC.

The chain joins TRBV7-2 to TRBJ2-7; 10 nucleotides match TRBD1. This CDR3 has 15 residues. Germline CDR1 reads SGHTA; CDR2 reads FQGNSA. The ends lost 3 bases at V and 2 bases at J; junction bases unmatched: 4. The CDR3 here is CASSLYGQGAYEQYF. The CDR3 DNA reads TGTGCCAGCAGCTTGTACGGACAGGGGGCCTACGAGCAGTACTTC.

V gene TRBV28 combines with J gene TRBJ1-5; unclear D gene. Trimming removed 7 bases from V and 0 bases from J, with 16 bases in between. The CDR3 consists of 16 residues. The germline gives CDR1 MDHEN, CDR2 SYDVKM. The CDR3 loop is CASKNDAPYSNQPQHF. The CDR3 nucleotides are TGTGCCAGCAAAAATGATGCCCCTTATAGCAATCAGCCCCAGCATTTT.